A single sample is the source of the 29 T cell receptor beta chains below, sequenced in a study of cytotoxic CD8 clonotypes in ibrutinib-treated CLL. Profiling relied on immunoSEQ multiplex PCR, and the TCRdb table lists in-frame clones only, not all of them. The sample shows more than 300,000 clones, approximately 80% of them seen only once. Sequenced here: PBMCs, sampled before ibrutinib treatment. These TCRs come from a human donor with chronic lymphocytic leukemia.

The chain has TRBV5-6 and TRBJ1-1, with D uncertain. V shed 1 base and J shed 0 bases, with 7 bases lying between them. The CDR3 covers 14 residues. In germline, CDR1 is SGHDT, CDR2 YYEEEE. CDR3 DNA sequence: TGTGCCAGCAGCTTGTGGACTCTGAACACTGAAGCTTTCTTT. This codes for CASSLWTLNTEAFF.

The chain couples TRBV10-3 to TRBJ2-1; 8 bases fit TRBD2. This CDR3 contains 16 residues. Germline CDR1 ENHRY, CDR2 SYGVKD. Trimming removed 10 bases from V and 0 bases from J; junction bases left unmatched: 11. The CDR3 protein is CASGGLAPSSYNEQFF. CDR3 in DNA: TGTGCCAGCGGTGGACTAGCCCCAAGCTCCTACAATGAGCAGTTCTTC.

The rearrangement uses TRBV5-5 and TRBJ2-1, with D possibly matching TRBD2 (5 bases). Trimming cost V 2 bases and J 8 bases, with 17 bases left between them. CDR1 and CDR2 from the germline V gene are SGHKS and YYEKEE (reference sequence). This CDR3 is 15 amino acids long. DNA for the CDR3: TGTGCCAGCAGCTTAAAAGACGACTATTTCTATGAGCAGTTCTTC. Residues: CASSLKDDYFYEQFF.

This clone occurred once. J is TRBJ2-7 and V is TRBV19; no clear D gene. V was trimmed by 1 base and J by 3 bases, leaving 13 bases between them. CDR1 is LNHDA, CDR2 SQIVND, per germline (reference sequence). The CDR3 extends over 15 amino acids. The CDR3 protein is CASSIASGRIYEQYF. CDR3 coding DNA: TGTGCCAGTAGTATAGCCTCAGGACGGATCTACGAGCAGTACTTC.

This clone was counted only a few times. V is TRBV6-1 and J is TRBJ2-1; D is ambiguous. The V gene lost 6 bases and the J gene lost 2 bases, with 8 bases spanning the gap. The CDR3 has 13 residues. CDR1 MNHNS and CDR2 SASEGT come from the germline V gene. The CDR3 is CASSQKTYNEQFF. Here the CDR3 DNA reads TGTGCCAGCAGCCAGAAAACCTACAATGAGCAGTTCTTC.

This chain uses TRBV19 with TRBJ1-5; 7 positions agree with TRBD1. The V segment lost 8 bases and the J segment 6 bases; nucleotides outside the gene matches: 7. The CDR3 is 13 amino acids. The germline V gene has CDR1 LNHDA and CDR2 SQIVND (reference sequence). The CDR3 here is CASRRQGIQPQHF. CDR3 coding DNA: TGTGCCAGTCGGAGACAGGGCATTCAGCCCCAGCATTTT.

V gene TRBV4-2 combines with J gene TRBJ2-1, with 10 bases that match TRBD2. The germline CDR1 and CDR2 sequences are LGHNA and YNFKEQ. CDR3 size: 15 residues. Germline trimming cut 3 bases from V and 6 bases from J; bases unmatched to any gene: 5. In nucleotides, the CDR3 is TGTGCCAGCAGCCACCTAGCGGGAGAGGGCAATGAGCAGTTCTTC. Translation gives CASSHLAGEGNEQFF.

The rearrangement joins TRBV6-5 to TRBJ1-4; 7 nucleotides align to TRBD1. This CDR3 contains 15 residues. Germline assignment: CDR1 MNHEY and CDR2 SVGAGI. Trimming cost V 4 bases and J 12 bases; bases outside gene matches: 14. The CDR3 DNA reads TGTGCCAGCAGTTCCCTCGGAAAGGGGGCGCCGGAACTGTTTTTT. It translates to CASSSLGKGAPELFF.

The J gene is TRBJ1-2, the V gene TRBV7-2; a possible D gene is TRBD1 (6 bases). The length of the CDR3 is 15 residues. V shed 1 base and J shed 4 bases, with 13 bases lying between them. CDR1 and CDR2 (germline): SGHTA, FQGNSA. CDR3 in amino acids: CASSLEKTGIYGYTF. The CDR3 DNA follows: TGTGCCAGCAGCTTAGAGAAGACAGGAATCTATGGCTACACCTTC.

The chain recombines TRBV7-2 with TRBJ1-2, with D tentatively TRBD1 (5 bases). V dropped 5 bases and J dropped 8 bases, with 15 bases sitting between them. Germline CDR1 and CDR2: SGHTA and FQGNSA. CDR3 length: 13 residues. This CDR3 is CASSPEVGLGYTF. In nucleotides, the CDR3 is TGTGCCAGCAGCCCTGAGGTGGGGCTCGGCTACACCTTC.

V gene TRBV29-1 combines with J gene TRBJ2-7, with 7 bases matching TRBD1. The CDR3 has 12 amino acids. The V segment lost 4 bases and the J segment 3 bases; nucleotides outside the gene matches: 3. Germline assignment: CDR1 SQVTM and CDR2 ANQGSEA. The CDR3 protein is CSVAQGFYEQYF. For the CDR3, the DNA is TGCAGCGTTGCACAGGGGTTCTACGAGCAGTACTTC.

This clone has more than one count but fewer than ten. The chain employs TRBV4-3 and TRBJ1-3; no firm D call. Germline CDR1 reads LGHNA; CDR2 reads YSLEER. CDR3 size: 17 residues. V lost 3 bases and J lost 0, with 15 bases in between. The DNA for the CDR3 is TGCGCCAGCAGCCACACCCAGGCCAGTCTCTCTGGAAACACCATATATTTT. This gives the protein CASSHTQASLSGNTIYF.

The rearrangement uses TRBV30 and TRBJ1-1; no clear D. Deletions cut 2 bases from V and 12 bases from J, with 10 bases between. CDR3 length: 10 amino acids. Germline CDR1 and CDR2: GTSNPN and SVGIG (reference sequence). The CDR3: CAWSQGWTFF. CDR3 sequence (DNA): TGTGCCTGGAGTCAAGGGTGGACTTTCTTT. Filled out from reference TRBV30 and TRBJ1-1, the complete variable domain reads SQTIHQWPATLVQPVGSPLSLECTVEGTSNPNLYWYRQAAGRGLQLLFYSVGIGQISSEVPQNLSASRPQDRQFILSSKKLLLSDSGFYLCAWSQGWTFFGQGTRLTVV.

This clone appeared once. The germline gene is not matched at one end of the junction; a read error may be the cause. The chain is built from TRBV6-5 and TRBJ2-7; D is undetermined. The CDR3 runs 15 residues. Germline V gene lookup returns CDR1 MNHEY and CDR2 SVGAGI. The CDR3, as DNA: TGTGCCAGCAGGTCCCCGTGGACGCCCTCCTTCGAGCAGTACTTC. Translated, it gives CASRSPWTPSFEQYF.

J is TRBJ1-1 and V is TRBV4-3, with 7 bases identical to TRBD1. The CDR3 spans 15 residues. The V gene end was trimmed by 2 bases and the J gene end by 1 base; junction bases not matched to a gene: 4. CDR1 and CDR2 from the germline V gene are LGHNA and YSLEER. CDR3 amino acids: CASSQTDRTNTEAFF. The CDR3 DNA reads TGCGCCAGCAGCCAAACGGACAGGACGAACACTGAAGCTTTCTTT.

This clone occurred a few times. The chain carries TRBV19 and TRBJ2-5; D may be TRBD1 (6 bases). V lost 5 bases and J lost 3, with 10 bases in between. Germline loops: CDR1 LNHDA, CDR2 SQIVND (reference sequence). The length of the CDR3 is 13 residues. The CDR3 nucleotides are TGTGCCAGTAGTCCGCGGACAGAAGAGACCCAGTACTTC. Translating it yields CASSPRTEETQYF.

The CDR3 sequence is CASSPIPDRGLLDTEAFF. In DNA form, the CDR3 reads TGTGCCAGCTCACCCATCCCCGACAGGGGGCTATTGGACACTGAAGCTTTCTTT. The V gene is TRBV18, the J gene TRBJ1-1; 10 bases fit TRBD1. In germline, CDR1 is KGHSH, CDR2 LQKENI. This CDR3 has 18 residues. V shed 3 bases, J shed 3 bases, and the junction held 13 bases outside the gene matches.

The chain links TRBV9 to TRBJ1-2; no firm D call. V shed 4 bases and J shed 1 base, with 14 bases lying between them. From germline, CDR1 is SGDLS and CDR2 YYNGEE. The CDR3 runs to 15 residues. In DNA form, the CDR3 reads TGTGCCAGCAGCTCCGACCCCTGGGATAACTATGGCTACACCTTC. This encodes CASSSDPWDNYGYTF.

This clone showed up just once. The J gene is TRBJ2-3, the V gene TRBV11-3, with D hard to call. This CDR3 spans 15 amino acids. The V gene's germline CDR1 is SGHNT and CDR2 YENEEA. V was shortened by 1 base and J by 3 bases, with 11 bases between the two germline ends. This chain's CDR3 is CASSLGLQTTDTQYF. CDR3 nucleotide sequence: TGTGCCAGCAGCTTAGGTTTGCAGACAACAGATACGCAGTATTTT.

V and J are TRBV7-2 and TRBJ2-7, with D hard to call. This CDR3 has 15 residues. In germline, CDR1 is SGHTA, CDR2 FQGNSA. V lost 0 bases and J 1 base, leaving 10 bases between the germline ends. The CDR3 here is CASSLALTLSYEQYF. CDR3 coding DNA: TGTGCCAGCAGCTTAGCGCTCACACTATCCTACGAGCAGTACTTC.

This clone was recorded once. The chain couples TRBV5-4 to TRBJ2-1, with D unresolved. CDR3 length equals 14 residues. Trimming pared 3 bases from V and 0 bases from J, leaving 7 bases between. Germline assignment: CDR1 SGHNT and CDR2 YYREEE (reference sequence). CDR3 sequence reads: CASSSADSYNEQFF. Written as DNA, the CDR3 is TGTGCCAGCAGCTCGGCGGACTCCTACAATGAGCAGTTCTTC.

The CDR3 region is CASSPGPYEQYF. For the CDR3, the DNA is TGTGCCAGCAGCCCCGGCCCCTACGAGCAGTACTTC. The chain is built from TRBV9 and TRBJ2-7, with D hard to call. Trimming took 4 bases from V and 2 from J, leaving 7 bases between them. The germline V gene encodes CDR1 SGDLS and CDR2 YYNGEE. This CDR3 contains 12 residues.

CDR3 protein: CASSEGSARGLSGETQYF. In DNA form, the CDR3 reads TGTGCCAGCAGTGAAGGCTCGGCCAGGGGGCTTAGTGGGGAGACCCAGTACTTC. V and J are TRBV2 and TRBJ2-5, with 8 bases aligning to TRBD1. V shed 1 base and J 5 bases; nucleotides not matched to a gene: 15. Per germline, CDR1 SNHLY and CDR2 FYNNEI. The CDR3 has 18 residues.

This chain joins TRBV6-5 and TRBJ2-5; D remains ambiguous. With 0 bases removed from V and 5 bases from J, the gap between germline ends came to 7 bases. The CDR3 contains 13 residues. From germline, CDR1 is MNHEY and CDR2 SVGAGI. The DNA of the CDR3 is TGTGCCAGCAGTTACTCGAGTTTGGAGACCCAGTACTTC. It is translated as CASSYSSLETQYF.

This sequence joins TRBV6-1 and TRBJ2-7; 7 bases line up with TRBD2. With 3 bases clipped from V and 2 bases from J, the junction kept 7 bases outside the gene matches. The CDR3 has 15 residues. Germline CDR1 is MNHNS and CDR2 is SASEGT. The CDR3 coding sequence is TGTGCCAGCAGTGATATGGGGGGGGGTACCTACGAGCAGTACTTC. Translating it yields CASSDMGGGTYEQYF.

The V and J genes are TRBV7-8 and TRBJ2-1; tentative D call: TRBD2 (6 bases). The CDR3 runs to 14 residues. Germline assignment: CDR1 SGHVS and CDR2 FQNEAQ. The germline V and J ends were trimmed by 3 bases and 8 bases, with 14 bases remaining between them. CDR3 bases: TGTGCCAGCAGCTTCGGGACCACTAGCTATGAGCAGTTCTTC. This codes for CASSFGTTSYEQFF.

This clone appeared a few times. The chain is built from TRBV27 and TRBJ1-2, with D possibly TRBD1 on 5 matching bases. V lost 5 bases, J lost 8 bases, and 18 bases lay in between. The CDR3 runs 14 residues. The germline V gene has CDR1 MNHEY and CDR2 SMNVEV (reference sequence). The CDR3 spells CASSTRDSPVGYTF. The CDR3 DNA is TGTGCCAGCAGTACCAGAGACAGTCCCGTCGGCTACACCTTC.

V usage is TRBV7-9 and J usage is TRBJ1-2; 11 nucleotides line up with TRBD1. This CDR3 has 13 residues. V gave up 4 bases and J gave up 14 bases; unmatched junction bases: 9. CDR1 and CDR2 from the germline V gene are SEHNR and FQNEAQ (reference sequence). The CDR3 protein is CASSSGQGAKFTF. The CDR3 DNA reads as TGTGCCAGCAGCTCAGGACAGGGGGCTAAGTTTACCTTC. Supplemented by reference TRBV7-9 and TRBJ1-2, the full variable domain reads DTGVSQNPRHKITKRGQNVTFRCDPISEHNRLYWYRQTLGQGPEFLTYFQNEAQLEKSRLLSDRFSAERPKGSFSTLEIQRTEQGDSAMYLCASSSGQGAKFTFGSGTRLTVV.

V gene TRBV30 combines with J gene TRBJ2-2; either TRBD1 or TRBD2 may supply D (6 bases each). V was trimmed by 8 bases and J by 1 base, leaving 8 bases between them. This CDR3 has 12 amino acids. Germline V CDR1 and CDR2: GTSNPN, SVGIG (reference sequence). As DNA, the CDR3 is TGTGCCGCGGGACAGAACACCGGGGAGCTGTTTTTT. Protein sequence: CAAGQNTGELFF.